This TCR beta chain was recorded in a study of response to subunit inactivated influenza vaccine. CDR1 is SGHDT and CDR2 is YYEEEE in the germline V gene. With 0 bases clipped from V and 0 bases from J, the junction kept 5 bases outside the gene matches. This CDR3 is 17 amino acids long. The study's findings and limits: Authors suggested each seasonal flu vaccination may recruit only limited numbers of new T cells.

Each CDR3 protein gets one entry after TCRdb re-called the RT-PCR reads with MiXCR. The sample holds hundreds of thousands of distinct CDR3 sequences, 16% seen once. This clonotype appeared a few times. Its specificity is not known. The chain joins TRBV5-6 to TRBJ1-4, with 7 positions matching TRBD1. The sequence was collected from a man between 50 and 69 years old who received an inactivated influenza vaccine. The sequenced sample was CD4+ T cells sorted from PBMCs, obtained 23 months after vaccination. This CDR3 is CASSLDGQDPTNEKLFF. CDR3 in DNA: TGTGCCAGCAGCTTGGACGGACAGGATCCAACTAATGAAAAACTGTTTTTT. The full variable domain, rest sourced from reference TRBV5-6 and TRBJ1-4, is DAGVTQSPTHLIKTRGQQVTLRCSPKSGHDTVSWYQQALGQGPQFIFQYYEEEERQRGNFPDRFSGHQFPNYSSELNVNALLLGDSALYLCASSLDGQDPTNEKLFFGSGTQLSVL.